This TCR beta chain was sequenced during a study of blood T cell repertoires in COVID-19 (dated by TCRdb to about 2020). Context from the whole study: Collaborator samples came from the United States, Italy and Spain and covered acute and convalescent phases of COVID-19. The sample metadata nearly always contained a de-identified subject ID, COVID-19 status, age in years and sex. Samples were obtained from the ongoing ImmuneRACE study (first 160 participants) and from over 1,000 subjects provided by 6 global collaborators. The material from the prospective study consisted of cDNA or gDNA derived from T cells, B-cell-depleted T cells, or PBMCs. Where available, HLA class I and class II types were obtained from metadata supplied by the sample provider rather than from assay-based typing. Subjects who had been exposed to COVID-19, were actively infected with it, or had recovered from it provided the deeply sampled blood TCRbeta repertoires that made up the dataset. A freely available public database, intended as a resource for researchers studying the immune response to SARS-CoV-2, is where the repertoires were released.

V is reduced by 4 bases and J by 2 bases, leaving a spacing of 9 bases between them. The CDR3, from cysteine to phenylalanine, totals 13 residues. Only the CDR3 DNA is retained, 39 bases long and in frame from the first base. The germline V gene encodes CDR1 KGHSH and CDR2 LQKENI. Participants in the prospective study were aged about 18 to 89 years, lived in 20 to 25 United States geographic areas, and enrolled through a virtual design. In the prospective study, cohorts were assigned on the basis of participant-reported clinical history obtained from a screening survey and a study questionnaire. Recovered participants in ImmuneRACE Cohort 3 were defined by two consecutive negative NP/OP PCR tests, clearance by a healthcare professional, or resolution of symptoms. In the prospective study, mobile phlebotomists collected whole blood, serum and a nasopharyngeal or oropharyngeal swab from each participant. Additional blood draws and questionnaires over an approximately two-month period could optionally be provided by prospective study participants. Before DNA extraction, prospective study blood samples were shipped either frozen or at room temperature.

Beyond this particular receptor, the publication reports: The quantity of clinical and demographic metadata differed by source and by participant and was supplied without curation.

As concerns this clone: Its antigen is not yet known. No qualities accompany the bases; no much larger clone lies one base away.

TCRbeta CDR3 regions were amplified from genomic DNA by means of the immunoSEQ Assay, a bias-controlled multiplex PCR. The paper's processing steps were these. The number of nucleated cells in each sample was estimated from the amplification of reference gene primers within the assay. To quantify the absolute abundance of each unique TCRbeta CDR3 rearrangement, sequence reads were collapsed and filtered. Productive Simpson clonality was computed per sample as the square root of Simpson's diversity index over productive rearrangements. As stored in TCRdb, this immuneACCESS dataset retains in-frame rearrangements with V and J assigned. A fraction of the clones does not appear; measured against another copy, unresolved V genes explain less than half of the discrepancy, and the remainder lacks a known reason. The V and J calls and clone size were taken over from that table, and D and trimming were inferred from the DNA. For this sample the table gives 350,000 to 450,000 clones, of which approximately 90% were detected only once. 1% to 1.3% of the sample lies in the top ten.

Here the chain combines TRBV18 and TRBJ2-7, with a tentative D gene TRBD1 over 6 matching bases. The sequenced sample consisted of PBMCs or T cells enriched from blood (not recorded which). The clonotype was recovered from a man between 25 and 39 years old who had recovered from COVID-19. Here is the DNA: TGTGCCAGCTCACAGGACAGAACCTACGAGCAGTACTTC. Its amino acids are CASSQDRTYEQYF.